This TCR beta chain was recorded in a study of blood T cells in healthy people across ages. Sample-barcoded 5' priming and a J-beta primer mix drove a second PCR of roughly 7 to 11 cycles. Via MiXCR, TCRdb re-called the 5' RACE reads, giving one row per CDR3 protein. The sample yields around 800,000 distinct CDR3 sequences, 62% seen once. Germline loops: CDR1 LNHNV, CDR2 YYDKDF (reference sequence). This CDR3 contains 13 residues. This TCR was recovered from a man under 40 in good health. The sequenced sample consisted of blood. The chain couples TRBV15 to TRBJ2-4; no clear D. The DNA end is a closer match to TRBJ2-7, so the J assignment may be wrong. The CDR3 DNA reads TGTGCCACCAGCAGAGGTCCCTCCTACGAGCAGTACTTC. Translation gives CATSRGPSYEQYF.